These T cell receptor beta chains were read from a single sample in a study of OX40 agonist ivuxolimab in advanced cancers. TCRdb's copy holds only in-frame clones and misses some; the assay was immunoSEQ multiplex PCR. The sample contains around 80,000 clones, more than 75% of which appear only once. Sample: CD4+ or CD8+ T cells sorted from blood, taken in a trial of the OX40 agonist ivuxolimab. The origin of the receptors is an adult with an advanced solid tumor such as melanoma, head and neck, liver or kidney cancer. CDR3s include the opening cysteine and the closing phenylalanine or tryptophan. A D gene is named only where the DNA matches it firmly. Clone size is stated in some rows and not others, as once, few, many or a class when expanded.

size: once
D: -
J: TRBJ1-1
V: TRBV6-6
DNA: TGTGCCAGCAGTTACGATGCCAGGGCGAACACTGAAGCTTTCTTT
CDR3: CASSYDARANTEAFF

size: few
D: -
J: TRBJ1-6
V: TRBV10-3
DNA: TGTGCCATCGGACATGTGGGAGCACCCCTCCACTTT
CDR3: CAIGHVGAPLHF

size: -
D: -
J: TRBJ2-1
V: TRBV27
DNA: TGTGCCAGCAGACGTAGCGCTAGCTCCTACAATGAGCAGTTCTTC
CDR3: CASRRSASSYNEQFF

size: -
D: TRBD1
J: TRBJ1-5
V: TRBV30
DNA: TGTGCCTGGGGACAGGGACAGCCCCAGCATTTT
CDR3: CAWGQGQPQHF

size: once
D: -
J: TRBJ1-1
V: TRBV19
DNA: TGTGCCAGTAGTACTCGGGGAAAGGACACTGAAGCTTTCTTT
CDR3: CASSTRGKDTEAFF

size: -
D: TRBD1
J: TRBJ2-2
V: TRBV7-3
DNA: TGTGCCAGCAGCTTAACGACTCTGGGACAGGGGGCCGGGGAGCTGTTTTTT
CDR3: CASSLTTLGQGAGELFF

size: once
D: -
J: TRBJ2-1
V: TRBV10-1
DNA: TGCGCCAGCAGTGAGGCTTCGGGGAGGAATGAGCAGTTCTTC
CDR3: CASSEASGRNEQFF

size: -
D: -
J: TRBJ2-5
V: TRBV19
DNA: TGTGCCAGTAGTATAGGTGGGGGCGTGGGGGAGACCCAGTACTTC
CDR3: CASSIGGGVGETQYF

size: -
D: TRBD2
J: TRBJ2-3
V: TRBV12-5
DNA: TGTGCTAGTGGTTCTGGACTAGCAACAGATACGCAGTATTTT
CDR3: CASGSGLATDTQYF

size: few
D: TRBD1
J: TRBJ1-6
V: TRBV10-2
DNA: TGCGCCAGCCTCGACAGGGTAAATTCACCCCTCCACTTT
CDR3: CASLDRVNSPLHF

size: -
D: TRBD1
J: TRBJ1-2
V: TRBV27
DNA: TGTGCCAGCGGCCATAACCAGGGGGCGTATGGCTACACCTTC
CDR3: CASGHNQGAYGYTF

size: -
D: -
J: TRBJ2-1
V: TRBV29-1
DNA: TGCAGCGCCCAGGGTCGCTCCTACAATGAGCAGTTCTTC
CDR3: CSAQGRSYNEQFF

size: once
D: -
J: TRBJ1-2
V: TRBV30
DNA: TGTGCCTGGAGGGCTAACTATGGCTACACCTTC
CDR3: CAWRANYGYTF

size: few
D: -
J: TRBJ2-7
V: TRBV11-2
DNA: TGTGCCAGCAGCCCCTCAGACGAGCAGTACTTC
CDR3: CASSPSDEQYF

size: once
D: TRBD1
J: TRBJ2-1
V: TRBV11-3
DNA: TGTGCCAGCAGTCCAGGGGGCTCTCTAAACAATGAGCAGTTCTTC
CDR3: CASSPGGSLNNEQFF

size: -
D: -
J: TRBJ1-5
V: TRBV6-5
DNA: TGTGCCAGCGGTACGGGGAGACAGCCCCAGCATTTT
CDR3: CASGTGRQPQHF

size: -
D: -
J: TRBJ1-1
V: TRBV5-1
DNA: TGCGCCAGCAGCTGGGACACGAACACTGAAGCTTTCTTT
CDR3: CASSWDTNTEAFF

size: once
D: -
J: TRBJ2-5
V: TRBV18
DNA: TGTGCCAGCTCCCCAGGATTACAAGAGACCCAGTACTTC
CDR3: CASSPGLQETQYF

size: once
D: -
J: TRBJ1-3
V: TRBV10-1
DNA: TGCGCCAGCAGCTCGGACGCTAGTAGAAACACCATATATTTT
CDR3: CASSSDASRNTIYF

size: -
D: TRBD2
J: TRBJ2-7
V: TRBV5-8
DNA: TGTGCCAGCAGCTTGGTGGGGGCTAGCGGGGCCTACGAGCAGTACTTC
CDR3: CASSLVGASGAYEQYF

size: -
D: -
J: TRBJ1-2
V: TRBV7-2
DNA: TGTGCCAGCAGCTTAGACAGTATGAACTATGGCTACACCTTC
CDR3: CASSLDSMNYGYTF

size: -
D: -
J: TRBJ2-7
V: TRBV6-1
DNA: TGTGCCAGCAGTGAACACAGCCCCTACGAGCAGTACTTC
CDR3: CASSEHSPYEQYF

size: -
D: -
J: TRBJ1-2
V: TRBV5-1
DNA: TGCGCCAGCAGCCCGCTGACAGTTGGTGGCTACACCTTC
CDR3: CASSPLTVGGYTF

size: -
D: -
J: TRBJ1-1
V: TRBV5-8
DNA: TGTGCCAGCAGCTTGTTTACTGAAGCTTTCTTT
CDR3: CASSLFTEAFF

size: -
D: -
J: TRBJ2-7
V: TRBV10-1
DNA: TGCGCCAGCAGCACCTTGGACAGCAGCGAGCAGTACTTC
CDR3: CASSTLDSSEQYF

size: -
D: -
J: TRBJ2-7
V: TRBV30
DNA: TGTGCCTGGTCTAGGCGGGACGCCTCCTACGAGCAGTACTTC
CDR3: CAWSRRDASYEQYF

size: -
D: -
J: TRBJ1-1
V: TRBV21-1
DNA: TGTGCCAGCAGCGCAACGTGGGACAGGGGTTCGGGCACTGAAGCTTTCTTT
CDR3: CASSATWDRGSGTEAFF

size: -
D: -
J: TRBJ2-5
V: TRBV6-5
DNA: TGTGCCAGCGGAGTCGGGCAAGAGACCCAGTACTTC
CDR3: CASGVGQETQYF

size: -
D: -
J: TRBJ1-5
V: TRBV19
DNA: TGTGCCAGTAAGGAGGGGGTGGATCAGCCCCAGCATTTT
CDR3: CASKEGVDQPQHF